This is a list of T cell receptor beta chains from one sample in a study of post-analysis software for immune sequencing data. Via MiXCR, TCRdb re-called the PCR reads, giving one row per CDR3 protein. Among just over 250,000 distinct CDR3 sequences listed, just over 35% were seen once. Sequencing input: blood. These receptors all stem from a girl under 18 with multiple sclerosis. The CDR3 runs from the conserved cysteine through the conserved F or W. A D gene is named only where the DNA matches it firmly. For some rows the clone size is stated as once, few or many, or as a class when expanded; others skip it.

J gene: TRBJ2-5; D gene: -; clone size: -; V gene: TRBV20-1; CDR3 protein: CSAHGVRETQYF; CDR3 DNA: TGCAGTGCTCACGGCGTAAGAGAGACCCAGTACTTC
J gene: TRBJ1-2; D gene: -; clone size: many; V gene: TRBV12-3/TRBV12-4; CDR3 protein: CASGPRRPFAYTF; CDR3 DNA: TGTGCCAGCGGACCGAGGAGGCCTTTCGCCTACACCTTC
J gene: TRBJ1-6; D gene: -; clone size: many; V gene: TRBV12-3/TRBV12-4; CDR3 protein: CASSSFQGSPLHF; CDR3 DNA: TGTGCCAGCAGCTCGTTCCAGGGTTCACCCCTCCACTTT
J gene: TRBJ1-1; D gene: -; clone size: few; V gene: TRBV5-1; CDR3 protein: CASSLETYEDTEAFF; CDR3 DNA: TGCGCCAGCAGCTTGGAGACGTATGAGGACACTGAAGCTTTCTTT
J gene: TRBJ2-3; D gene: -; clone size: many; V gene: TRBV15; CDR3 protein: CATSRVRGEGGSTDTQYF; CDR3 DNA: TGTGCCACCAGCAGAGTACGAGGCGAGGGGGGGAGCACAGATACGCAGTATTTT
J gene: TRBJ2-3; D gene: -; clone size: -; V gene: TRBV5-1; CDR3 protein: CDSSPNTDTQYF; CDR3 DNA: TGCGACAGCAGCCCCAACACAGATACGCAGTATTTT
J gene: TRBJ2-3; D gene: -; clone size: many; V gene: TRBV20-1; CDR3 protein: CSARDWGSFTDTQYF; CDR3 DNA: TGCAGTGCTAGAGATTGGGGCAGCTTCACAGATACGCAGTATTTT
J gene: TRBJ1-2; D gene: -; clone size: few; V gene: TRBV2; CDR3 protein: CASRGVNDGYTF; CDR3 DNA: TGTGCCAGCAGGGGGGTGAACGATGGCTACACCTTC
J gene: TRBJ1-1; D gene: TRBD1; clone size: many; V gene: TRBV7-8; CDR3 protein: CASQKGQGVTEAFF; CDR3 DNA: TGTGCCAGCCAGAAGGGGCAGGGGGTCACTGAAGCTTTCTTT
J gene: TRBJ2-1; D gene: -; clone size: -; V gene: TRBV20-1; CDR3 protein: CSATPRGPSSYNEQFF; CDR3 DNA: TGCAGTGCTACCCCTAGAGGCCCAAGCTCCTACAATGAGCAGTTCTTC
J gene: TRBJ1-1; D gene: -; clone size: many; V gene: TRBV10-3; CDR3 protein: CAISESAGNTEAFF; CDR3 DNA: TGTGCCATCAGTGAGTCGGCGGGGAACACTGAAGCTTTCTTT
J gene: TRBJ2-5; D gene: -; clone size: many; V gene: TRBV20-1; CDR3 protein: CSAPIGTREETQYF; CDR3 DNA: TGCAGTGCTCCCATCGGGACAAGGGAAGAGACCCAGTACTTC
J gene: TRBJ2-5; D gene: TRBD2; clone size: many; V gene: TRBV7-3; CDR3 protein: CASSSSVGGETQYF; CDR3 DNA: TGTGCCAGCAGCTCTAGCGTCGGGGGGGAGACCCAGTACTTC
J gene: TRBJ1-1; D gene: -; clone size: many; V gene: TRBV28; CDR3 protein: CATSANTEAFF; CDR3 DNA: TGTGCCACCTCAGCGAACACTGAAGCTTTCTTT
J gene: TRBJ1-1; D gene: -; clone size: few; V gene: TRBV19; CDR3 protein: CASSWRAEAFF; CDR3 DNA: TGTGCCAGTAGTTGGAGGGCTGAAGCTTTCTTT
J gene: TRBJ1-2; D gene: -; clone size: many; V gene: TRBV9; CDR3 protein: CASSVVSDMASRGYTF; CDR3 DNA: TGTGCCAGCAGCGTAGTGAGTGACATGGCCTCTCGGGGCTACACCTTC
J gene: TRBJ2-1; D gene: TRBD2; clone size: many; V gene: TRBV5-6; CDR3 protein: CASRAGAHNEQFF; CDR3 DNA: TGTGCCAGCCGGGCGGGAGCCCACAATGAGCAGTTCTTC
J gene: TRBJ1-2; D gene: -; clone size: many; V gene: TRBV29-1; CDR3 protein: CSVENGLYGYTF; CDR3 DNA: TGCAGCGTTGAAAACGGACTCTATGGCTACACCTTC
J gene: TRBJ1-2; D gene: -; clone size: -; V gene: TRBV20-1; CDR3 protein: CSAHYGYTF; CDR3 DNA: TGCAGTGCGCACTATGGCTACACCTTC
J gene: TRBJ2-1; D gene: TRBD2; clone size: many; V gene: TRBV29-1; CDR3 protein: CSVETRGRYYNEQFF; CDR3 DNA: TGCAGCGTTGAAACCCGCGGGAGATACTACAATGAGCAGTTCTTC
J gene: TRBJ2-7; D gene: -; clone size: -; V gene: TRBV29-1; CDR3 protein: CSVASAPAYEQYF; CDR3 DNA: TGCAGCGTTGCGTCGGCGCCCGCCTACGAGCAGTACTTC
J gene: TRBJ2-1; D gene: -; clone size: -; V gene: TRBV6-1; CDR3 protein: CASTVSTYNEQFF; CDR3 DNA: TGTGCCAGCACGGTCTCTACCTACAATGAGCAGTTCTTC
J gene: TRBJ1-4; D gene: -; clone size: -; V gene: TRBV5-1; CDR3 protein: CASSPTVVREKLFF; CDR3 DNA: TGCGCCAGCAGCCCGACGGTGGTCCGTGAAAAACTGTTTTTT
J gene: TRBJ2-3; D gene: TRBD2; clone size: many; V gene: TRBV14; CDR3 protein: CASSQGAGVTLSTDTQYF; CDR3 DNA: TGTGCCAGCAGCCAAGGGGCGGGAGTTACCCTTAGCACAGATACGCAGTATTTT
J gene: TRBJ1-6; D gene: -; clone size: many; V gene: TRBV6-5; CDR3 protein: CASSYFSGHNNSPLHF; CDR3 DNA: TGTGCCAGCAGTTACTTTTCGGGACATAATAATTCACCCCTCCACTTT
J gene: TRBJ1-2; D gene: -; clone size: many; V gene: TRBV11-2; CDR3 protein: CASSSLTGGAVYGYTF; CDR3 DNA: TGTGCCAGCAGCTCCCTGACGGGGGGCGCGGTATATGGCTACACCTTC
J gene: TRBJ2-7; D gene: TRBD1; clone size: -; V gene: TRBV20-1; CDR3 protein: CSAEGTGVTYEQYF; CDR3 DNA: TGCAGTGCAGAAGGGACAGGCGTCACCTACGAGCAGTACTTC
J gene: TRBJ2-3; D gene: -; clone size: many; V gene: TRBV28; CDR3 protein: CASDKSTDTQYF; CDR3 DNA: TGTGCCAGCGACAAGAGCACAGATACGCAGTATTTT
J gene: TRBJ2-1; D gene: TRBD2; clone size: many; V gene: TRBV7-3; CDR3 protein: CASSPSSGSNEQFF; CDR3 DNA: TGTGCCAGCAGCCCCTCTAGCGGGAGTAATGAGCAGTTCTTC
J gene: TRBJ1-1; D gene: -; clone size: few; V gene: TRBV20-1; CDR3 protein: CSAREGGTTEAFF; CDR3 DNA: TGCAGTGCTAGAGAGGGAGGGACCACTGAAGCTTTCTTT
J gene: TRBJ1-1; D gene: TRBD1; clone size: -; V gene: TRBV20-1; CDR3 protein: CSADREGTEAFF; CDR3 DNA: TGCAGTGCCGACAGGGAGGGCACTGAAGCTTTCTTT
J gene: TRBJ2-1; D gene: TRBD2; clone size: -; V gene: TRBV4-1; CDR3 protein: CASSQDGRGLAGFYNEQFF; CDR3 DNA: TGCGCCAGCAGCCAAGATGGGAGGGGACTAGCGGGCTTTTACAATGAGCAGTTCTTC
J gene: TRBJ2-7; D gene: -; clone size: many; V gene: TRBV18; CDR3 protein: CASSPPSGNEQYF; CDR3 DNA: TGTGCCAGCTCACCACCGTCGGGAAACGAGCAGTACTTC
J gene: TRBJ1-1; D gene: -; clone size: few; V gene: TRBV5-1; CDR3 protein: CASSISDNTEAFF; CDR3 DNA: TGCGCCAGCAGCATCTCCGACAACACTGAAGCTTTCTTT
J gene: TRBJ2-1; D gene: -; clone size: -; V gene: TRBV27; CDR3 protein: CASSETTGRSYNEQFF; CDR3 DNA: TGTGCCAGCAGTGAGACGACAGGGAGGTCCTACAATGAGCAGTTCTTC
J gene: TRBJ2-1; D gene: TRBD2; clone size: many; V gene: TRBV20-1; CDR3 protein: CSARVSGRAVCEQFF; CDR3 DNA: TGCAGTGCTAGAGTGAGCGGGAGGGCCGTCTGTGAGCAGTTCTTC
J gene: TRBJ1-5; D gene: -; clone size: many; V gene: TRBV20-1; CDR3 protein: CSAREDGYLYQPQHF; CDR3 DNA: TGCAGTGCTAGAGAGGATGGGTATTTATATCAGCCCCAGCATTTT
J gene: TRBJ2-3; D gene: TRBD2; clone size: many; V gene: TRBV6-1; CDR3 protein: CASSTIGLAGGPRLDTQYF; CDR3 DNA: TGTGCCAGCAGCACGATCGGCCTAGCGGGGGGGCCTAGGTTAGATACGCAGTATTTT
J gene: TRBJ2-1; D gene: TRBD2; clone size: few; V gene: TRBV19; CDR3 protein: CASSPGLAGASYNEQFF; CDR3 DNA: TGTGCCAGTAGTCCCGGGTTAGCGGGGGCATCCTACAATGAGCAGTTCTTC
J gene: TRBJ2-7; D gene: TRBD2; clone size: once; V gene: TRBV4-2; CDR3 protein: CASSQRLAGEGEQYF; CDR3 DNA: TGTGCCAGCAGCCAAAGACTAGCGGGAGAGGGTGAGCAGTACTTC
J gene: TRBJ1-2; D gene: -; clone size: -; V gene: TRBV5-1; CDR3 protein: CASSPDGIYGYTF; CDR3 DNA: TGCGCCAGCAGCCCGGACGGGATCTATGGCTACACCTTC
J gene: TRBJ2-2; D gene: TRBD2; clone size: -; V gene: TRBV2; CDR3 protein: CASSDGLSGKNTGELFF; CDR3 DNA: TGTGCCAGCAGTGATGGCCTAAGCGGGAAGAACACCGGGGAGCTGTTTTTT